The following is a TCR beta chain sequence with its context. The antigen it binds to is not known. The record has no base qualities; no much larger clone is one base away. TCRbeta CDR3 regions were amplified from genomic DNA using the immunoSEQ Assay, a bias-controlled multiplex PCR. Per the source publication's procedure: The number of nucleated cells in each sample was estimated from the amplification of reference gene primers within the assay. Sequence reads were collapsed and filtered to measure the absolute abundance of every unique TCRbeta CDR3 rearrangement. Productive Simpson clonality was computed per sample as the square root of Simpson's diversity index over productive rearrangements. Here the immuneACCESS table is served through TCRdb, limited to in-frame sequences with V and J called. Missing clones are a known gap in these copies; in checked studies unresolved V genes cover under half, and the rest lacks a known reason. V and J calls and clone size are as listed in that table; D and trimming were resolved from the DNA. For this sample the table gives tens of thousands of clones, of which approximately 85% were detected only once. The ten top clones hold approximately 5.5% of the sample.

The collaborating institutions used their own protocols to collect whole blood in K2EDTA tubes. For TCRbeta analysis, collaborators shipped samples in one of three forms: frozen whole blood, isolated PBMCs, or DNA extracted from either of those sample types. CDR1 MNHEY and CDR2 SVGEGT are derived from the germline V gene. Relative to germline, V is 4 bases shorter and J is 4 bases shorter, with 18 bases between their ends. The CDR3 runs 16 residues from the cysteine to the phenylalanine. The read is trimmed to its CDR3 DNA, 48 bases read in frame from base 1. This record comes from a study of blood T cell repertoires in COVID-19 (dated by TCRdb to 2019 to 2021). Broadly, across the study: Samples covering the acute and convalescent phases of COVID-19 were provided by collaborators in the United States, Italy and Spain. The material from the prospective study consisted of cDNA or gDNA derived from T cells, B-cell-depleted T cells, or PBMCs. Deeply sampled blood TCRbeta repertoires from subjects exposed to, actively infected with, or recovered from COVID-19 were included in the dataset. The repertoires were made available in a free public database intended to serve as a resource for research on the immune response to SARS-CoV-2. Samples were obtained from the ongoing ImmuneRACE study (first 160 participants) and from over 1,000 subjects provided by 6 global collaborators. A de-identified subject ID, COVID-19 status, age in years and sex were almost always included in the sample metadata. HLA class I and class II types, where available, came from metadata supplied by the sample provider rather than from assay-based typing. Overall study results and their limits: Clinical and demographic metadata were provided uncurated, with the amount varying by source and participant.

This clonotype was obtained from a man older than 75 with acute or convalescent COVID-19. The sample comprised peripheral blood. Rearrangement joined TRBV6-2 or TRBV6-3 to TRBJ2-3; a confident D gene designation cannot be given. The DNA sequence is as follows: TGTGCCAGCAGTTGGCTAGTTTCTTTCGTCGCAGATACGCAGTATTTT. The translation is CASSWLVSFVADTQYF.